This T cell receptor beta chain was found in a study of somatic mutations in cytotoxic T cells in rheumatoid arthritis (dated 2017 in TCRdb). General notes on the study: Some T-cell populations stained with V beta antibodies were sorted by flow on a FACSAria II or Sony SH800 to nearly 100% purity, with sorted V beta1+ cells additionally subjected to TCRB sequencing. In newly diagnosed rheumatoid arthritis without treatment, the study examined if expanded CD8+ T-cell clones harbor somatic mutations, relying on TCRB deep sequencing to characterize clonality. For 65 to 70 rheumatoid arthritis patients and 15 to 25 healthy controls, TCRB deep sequencing was carried out. Patient and control groups had essentially identical median ages.

Genomic DNA underwent TCRB CDR3 sequencing using the immunoSEQ assay. The published analysis was carried out like this. Nothing other than productive TCRB rearrangements was included in the analyses. Clonality was expressed as a Shannon entropy-based productive clonality index, with each clone defined by a unique TCRB CDR3 sequence. To calculate repertoire overlap between two samples, the template counts of each clone were considered relative to each sample's total templates. V-gene usage measured by flow cytometry correlated with TCRB sequencing V-gene usage, with a Spearman r of approximately 0.6. Here the immuneACCESS table is served through TCRdb, limited to in-frame sequences with V and J called. Missing clones are a known gap in these copies; in checked studies unresolved V genes cover under half, and the rest lacks a known reason. V and J calls and clone size come straight from that table; D and trimming were deduced from the DNA. The sample contains 11,000 or so clones, over 65% of them found a single time. Approximately 10% of the sample lies in the top ten.

The CDR3 has 15 amino acids, counting the end cysteine and phenylalanine. Just the 45-base CDR3 DNA is kept, in frame starting at base 1. CDR1 and CDR2, per the germline V gene, are SGHNT and YENEEA. V loses 3 bases at its end and J loses 5 bases; junction bases beyond the gene matches: 3. Buffy coats from about 20 blood donors served as healthy controls, a group that was 55% female with a median age of approximately 61 years (range roughly 21-70). On an AutoMACS, CD4+ and CD8+ cells were isolated via positive magnetic bead selection, and their purity was verified by flow cytometry. Peripheral blood mononuclear cells were isolated by Ficoll-Paque PLUS density gradient separation. Nucleospin Tissue or Tissue XS kits were used to extract DNA from CD4-enriched, CD8-enriched or PBMC samples, and a Qubit 2.0 fluorometer was used for quantification. For this clone: The antigen it binds to is not known. Base qualities are not provided; no much larger clone lies one nucleotide away.

General study outcomes and caveats: In 8 out of 65 patients, more than 20% of CD8+ cells belonged to the largest CD8+ clone, while several identical CD8+ TCRB sequences were shared between blood and synovial fluid. The expanded CD8+ clones had unknown antigen targets, and not appearing in virus-specific databases did not rule out that they were virus-specific. The slight underrepresentation of TRBV07 in patients was not corrected for multiple comparisons. In patients, CD8+ clonality rose with age (Spearman r ~ 0.53), which was not the case in healthy controls. There was no significant difference in CD8+ T-cell clonality between rheumatoid arthritis patients and age-matched healthy controls.

This receptor was identified in a woman aged 40 to 50 in good health. This receptor chain uses TRBV11-3 and TRBJ2-1, and 11 junction bases match TRBD2. Material for sequencing was CD8+ T cells sorted from blood. In nucleotide form, the sequence is TGTGCCAGCAGCTTCGAACTAGCGGGAGACAATGAGCAGTTCTTC. This yields the protein CASSFELAGDNEQFF.